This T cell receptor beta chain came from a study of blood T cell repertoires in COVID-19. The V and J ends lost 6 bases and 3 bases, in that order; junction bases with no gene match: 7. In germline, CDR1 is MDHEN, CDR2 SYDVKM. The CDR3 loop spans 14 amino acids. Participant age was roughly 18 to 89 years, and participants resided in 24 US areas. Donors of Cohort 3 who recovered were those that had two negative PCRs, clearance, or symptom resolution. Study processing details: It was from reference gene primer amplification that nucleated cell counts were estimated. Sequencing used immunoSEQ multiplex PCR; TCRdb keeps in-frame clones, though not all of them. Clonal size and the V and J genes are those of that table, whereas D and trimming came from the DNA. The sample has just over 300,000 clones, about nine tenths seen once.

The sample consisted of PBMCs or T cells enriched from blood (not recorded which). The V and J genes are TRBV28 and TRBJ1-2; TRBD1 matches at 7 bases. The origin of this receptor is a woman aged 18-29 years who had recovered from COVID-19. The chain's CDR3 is CASREPGQYYGYTF. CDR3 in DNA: TGTGCCAGCAGGGAACCGGGACAGTACTATGGCTACACCTTC.